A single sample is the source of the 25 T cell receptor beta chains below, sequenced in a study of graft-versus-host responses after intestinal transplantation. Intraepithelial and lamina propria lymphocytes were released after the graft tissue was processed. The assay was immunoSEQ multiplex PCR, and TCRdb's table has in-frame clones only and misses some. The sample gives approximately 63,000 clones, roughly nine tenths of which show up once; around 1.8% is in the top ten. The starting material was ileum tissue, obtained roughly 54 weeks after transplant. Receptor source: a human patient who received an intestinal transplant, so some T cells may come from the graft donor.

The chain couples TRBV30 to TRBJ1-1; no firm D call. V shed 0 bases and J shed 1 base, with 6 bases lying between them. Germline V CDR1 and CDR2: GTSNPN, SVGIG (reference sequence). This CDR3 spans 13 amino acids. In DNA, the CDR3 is TGTGCCTGGAGTGTAACGGAGAACACTGAAGCTTTCTTT. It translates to CAWSVTENTEAFF.

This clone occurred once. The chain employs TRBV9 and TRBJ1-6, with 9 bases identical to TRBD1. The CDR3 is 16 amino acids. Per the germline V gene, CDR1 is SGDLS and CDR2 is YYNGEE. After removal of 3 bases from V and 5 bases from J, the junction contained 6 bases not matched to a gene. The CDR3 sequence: CASSADRTGDNSPLHF. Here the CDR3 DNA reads TGTGCCAGCAGCGCCGATCGGACAGGGGATAATTCACCCCTCCACTTT.

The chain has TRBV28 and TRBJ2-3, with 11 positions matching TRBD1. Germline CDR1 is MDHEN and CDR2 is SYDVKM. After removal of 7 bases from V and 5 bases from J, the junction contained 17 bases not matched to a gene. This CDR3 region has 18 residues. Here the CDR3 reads CASTPFYVPDRGLDTQYF. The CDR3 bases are TGTGCCAGCACCCCATTCTACGTGCCGGACAGGGGGCTAGATACGCAGTATTTT.

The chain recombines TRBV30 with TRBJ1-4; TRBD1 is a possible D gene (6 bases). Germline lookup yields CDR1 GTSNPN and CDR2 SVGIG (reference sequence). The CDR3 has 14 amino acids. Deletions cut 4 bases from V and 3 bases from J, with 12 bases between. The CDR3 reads CAWKGGASNEKLFF. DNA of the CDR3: TGTGCCTGGAAAGGGGGGGCCTCTAATGAAAAACTGTTTTTT.

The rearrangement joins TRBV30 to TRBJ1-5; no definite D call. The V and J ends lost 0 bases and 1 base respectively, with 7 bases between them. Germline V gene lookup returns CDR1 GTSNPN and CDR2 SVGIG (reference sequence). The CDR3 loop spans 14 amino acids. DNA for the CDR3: TGTGCCTGGAGTGTCGACTTCAGCAATCAGCCCCAGCATTTT. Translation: CAWSVDFSNQPQHF. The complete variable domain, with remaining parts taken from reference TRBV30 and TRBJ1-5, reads SQTIHQWPATLVQPVGSPLSLECTVEGTSNPNLYWYRQAAGRGLQLLFYSVGIGQISSEVPQNLSASRPQDRQFILSSKKLLLSDSGFYLCAWSVDFSNQPQHFGDGTRLSIL.

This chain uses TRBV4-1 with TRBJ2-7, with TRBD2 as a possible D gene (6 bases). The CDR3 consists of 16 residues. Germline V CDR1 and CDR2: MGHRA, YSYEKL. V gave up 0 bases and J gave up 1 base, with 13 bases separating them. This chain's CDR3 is CASSQEGLASSYEQYF. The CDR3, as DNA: TGCGCCAGCAGCCAAGAAGGCCTAGCGTCGTCCTACGAGCAGTACTTC.

CDR3 residues: CASSQDRRPGLAAIETQYF. The CDR3 DNA reads TGTGCCAGCAGCCAAGATCGGCGACCCGGACTAGCCGCGATAGAGACCCAGTACTTC. This chain links TRBV4-2 with TRBJ2-5; 8 nucleotides match TRBD2. Trimming took 0 bases from V and 4 from J; bases not matched to a gene: 16. The germline V gene has CDR1 LGHNA and CDR2 YNFKEQ. The CDR3 length is 19 residues.

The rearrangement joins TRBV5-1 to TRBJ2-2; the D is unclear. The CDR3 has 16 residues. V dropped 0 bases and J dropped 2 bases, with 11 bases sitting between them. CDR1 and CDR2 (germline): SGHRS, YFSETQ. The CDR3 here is CASSLAGDPNTGELFF. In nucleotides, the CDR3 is TGCGCCAGCAGCTTGGCGGGCGACCCCAACACCGGGGAGCTGTTTTTT.

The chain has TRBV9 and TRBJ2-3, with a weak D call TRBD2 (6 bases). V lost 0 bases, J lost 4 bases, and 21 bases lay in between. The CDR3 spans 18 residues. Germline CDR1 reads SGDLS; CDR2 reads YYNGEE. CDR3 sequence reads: CASSVAWGRPGDPDTQYF. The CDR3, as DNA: TGTGCCAGCAGCGTAGCATGGGGGAGGCCGGGGGACCCAGATACGCAGTATTTT.

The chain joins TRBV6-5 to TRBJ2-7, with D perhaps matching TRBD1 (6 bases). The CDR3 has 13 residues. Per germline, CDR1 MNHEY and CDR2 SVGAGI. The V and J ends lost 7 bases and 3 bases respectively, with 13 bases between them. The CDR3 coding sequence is TGTGCCAGCACCAGAACAGGGCTCTACGAGCAGTACTTC. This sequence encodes CASTRTGLYEQYF.

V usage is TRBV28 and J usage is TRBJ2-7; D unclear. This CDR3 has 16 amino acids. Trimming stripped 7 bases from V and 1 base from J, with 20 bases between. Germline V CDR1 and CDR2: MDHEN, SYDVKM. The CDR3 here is CASIPARRQISYEQYF. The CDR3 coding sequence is TGTGCCAGCATCCCTGCCCGTCGTCAGATTTCCTACGAGCAGTACTTC.

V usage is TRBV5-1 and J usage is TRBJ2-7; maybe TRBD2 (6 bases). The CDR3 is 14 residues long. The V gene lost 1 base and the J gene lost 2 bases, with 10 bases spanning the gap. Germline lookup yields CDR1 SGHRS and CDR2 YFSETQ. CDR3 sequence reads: CASSLPGVPYEQYF. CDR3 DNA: TGCGCCAGCAGCTTGCCGGGAGTACCCTACGAGCAGTACTTC.

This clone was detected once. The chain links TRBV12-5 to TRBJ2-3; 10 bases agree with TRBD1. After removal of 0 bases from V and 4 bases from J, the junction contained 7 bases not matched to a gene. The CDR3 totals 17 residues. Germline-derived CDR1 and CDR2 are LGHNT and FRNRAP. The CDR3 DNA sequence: TGTGCTAGTGGTTTGGTAAGGGGGGACAGGGGACCAGATACGCAGTATTTT. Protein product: CASGLVRGDRGPDTQYF.

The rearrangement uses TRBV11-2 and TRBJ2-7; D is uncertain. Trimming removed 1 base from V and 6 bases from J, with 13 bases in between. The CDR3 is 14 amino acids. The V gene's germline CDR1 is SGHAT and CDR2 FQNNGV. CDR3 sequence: CASSLVPPRAEQYF. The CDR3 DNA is TGTGCCAGCAGCTTAGTACCCCCTAGGGCCGAGCAGTACTTC. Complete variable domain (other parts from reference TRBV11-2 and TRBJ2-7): EAGVAQSPRYKIIEKRQSVAFWCNPISGHATLYWYQQILGQGPKLLIQFQNNGVVDDSQLPKDRFSAERLKGVDSTLKIQPAKLEDSAVYLCASSLVPPRAEQYFGPGTRLTVT.

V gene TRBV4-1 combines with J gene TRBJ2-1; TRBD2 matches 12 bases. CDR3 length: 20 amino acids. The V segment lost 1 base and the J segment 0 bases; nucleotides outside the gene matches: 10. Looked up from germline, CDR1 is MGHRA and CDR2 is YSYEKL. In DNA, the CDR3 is TGCGCCAGCAGCCAAGGACTAGCGGGAGTACTTGATGGCTCCTACAATGAGCAGTTCTTC. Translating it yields CASSQGLAGVLDGSYNEQFF.

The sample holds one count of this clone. CDR3 DNA: TGTGCCAGCAGTTTCATGCCAGGGGCAGGGGATGAGCAGTTCTTC. Translation: CASSFMPGAGDEQFF. This chain links TRBV28 with TRBJ2-1; possibly TRBD1 for D (6 bases). The CDR3 loop spans 15 amino acids. Trimming removed 3 bases at V and 8 bases at J, with 17 bases between. Germline V gives CDR1 MDHEN, CDR2 SYDVKM.

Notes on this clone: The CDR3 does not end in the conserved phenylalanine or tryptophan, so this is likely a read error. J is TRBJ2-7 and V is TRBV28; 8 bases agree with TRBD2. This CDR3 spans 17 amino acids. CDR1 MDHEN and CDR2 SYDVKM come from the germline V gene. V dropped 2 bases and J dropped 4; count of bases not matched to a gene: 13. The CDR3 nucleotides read TGTGCCAGCAGTTTACAAATAGCGGGACCGCCAGCTTACGAGCAGTACCTC. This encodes CASSLQIAGPPAYEQYL.

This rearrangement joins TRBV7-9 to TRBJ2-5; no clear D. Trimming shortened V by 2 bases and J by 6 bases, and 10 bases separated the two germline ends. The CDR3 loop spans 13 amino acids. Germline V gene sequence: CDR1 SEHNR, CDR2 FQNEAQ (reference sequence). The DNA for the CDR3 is TGTGCCAGCAGCTTAAGGGTGATACAGACCCAGTACTTC. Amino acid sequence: CASSLRVIQTQYF. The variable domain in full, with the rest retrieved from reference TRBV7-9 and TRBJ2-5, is DTGVSQNPRHKITKRGQNVTFRCDPISEHNRLYWYRQTLGQGPEFLTYFQNEAQLEKSRLLSDRFSAERPKGSFSTLEIQRTEQGDSAMYLCASSLRVIQTQYFGPGTRLLVL.

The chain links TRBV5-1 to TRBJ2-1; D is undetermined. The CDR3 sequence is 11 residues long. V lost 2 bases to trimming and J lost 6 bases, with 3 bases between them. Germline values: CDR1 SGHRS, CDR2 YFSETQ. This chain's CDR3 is CASSFGNEQFF. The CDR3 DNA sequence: TGCGCCAGCAGCTTCGGCAATGAGCAGTTCTTC.

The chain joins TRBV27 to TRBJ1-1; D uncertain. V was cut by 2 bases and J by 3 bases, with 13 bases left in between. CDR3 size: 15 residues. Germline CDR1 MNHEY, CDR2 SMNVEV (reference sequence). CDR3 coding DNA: TGTGCCAGCAGTTTAGGGAGGGTTGGTGACACTGAAGCTTTCTTT. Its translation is CASSLGRVGDTEAFF.

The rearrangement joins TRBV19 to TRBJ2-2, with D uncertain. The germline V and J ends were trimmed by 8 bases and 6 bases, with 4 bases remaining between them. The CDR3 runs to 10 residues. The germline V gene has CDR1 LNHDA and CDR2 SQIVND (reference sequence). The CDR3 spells CASGSGELFF. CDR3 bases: TGTGCCAGTGGATCCGGGGAGCTGTTTTTT.

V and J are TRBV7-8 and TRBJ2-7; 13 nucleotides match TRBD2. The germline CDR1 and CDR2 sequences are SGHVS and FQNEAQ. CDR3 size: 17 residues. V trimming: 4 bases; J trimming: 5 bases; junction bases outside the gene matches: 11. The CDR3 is CASSSPGLAGRSHEQYF. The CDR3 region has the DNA TGTGCCAGCAGCTCCCCGGGACTAGCGGGGCGGTCGCACGAGCAGTACTTC. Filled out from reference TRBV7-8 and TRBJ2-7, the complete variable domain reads GAGVSQSPRYKVAKRGQDVALRCDPISGHVSLFWYQQALGQGPEFLTYFQNEAQLDKSGLPSDRFFAERPEGSVSTLKIQRTQQEDSAVYLCASSSPGLAGRSHEQYFGPGTRLTVT.

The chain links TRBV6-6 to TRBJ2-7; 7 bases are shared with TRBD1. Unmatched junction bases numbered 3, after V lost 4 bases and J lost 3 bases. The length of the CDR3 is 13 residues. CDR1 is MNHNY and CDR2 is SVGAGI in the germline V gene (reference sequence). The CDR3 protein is CASSWGTVYEQYF. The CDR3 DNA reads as TGTGCCAGCAGTTGGGGGACAGTCTACGAGCAGTACTTC.

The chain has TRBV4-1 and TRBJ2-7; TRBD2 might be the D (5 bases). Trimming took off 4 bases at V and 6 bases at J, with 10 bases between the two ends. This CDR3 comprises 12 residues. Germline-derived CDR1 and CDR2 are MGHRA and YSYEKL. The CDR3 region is CASSPLAGEQYF. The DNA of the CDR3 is TGCGCCAGCAGCCCCCTAGCAGGCGAGCAGTACTTC.

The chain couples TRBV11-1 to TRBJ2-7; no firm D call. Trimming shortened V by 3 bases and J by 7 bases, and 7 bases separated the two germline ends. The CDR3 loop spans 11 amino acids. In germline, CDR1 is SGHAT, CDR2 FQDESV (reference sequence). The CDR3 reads CASSLLGEQYF. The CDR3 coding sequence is TGTGCCAGCAGCTTGTTAGGTGAGCAGTACTTC. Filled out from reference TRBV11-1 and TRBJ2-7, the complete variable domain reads EAEVAQSPRYKITEKSQAVAFWCDPISGHATLYWYRQILGQGPELLVQFQDESVVDDSQLPKDRFSAERLKGVDSTLKIQPAELGDSAMYLCASSLLGEQYFGPGTRLTVT.